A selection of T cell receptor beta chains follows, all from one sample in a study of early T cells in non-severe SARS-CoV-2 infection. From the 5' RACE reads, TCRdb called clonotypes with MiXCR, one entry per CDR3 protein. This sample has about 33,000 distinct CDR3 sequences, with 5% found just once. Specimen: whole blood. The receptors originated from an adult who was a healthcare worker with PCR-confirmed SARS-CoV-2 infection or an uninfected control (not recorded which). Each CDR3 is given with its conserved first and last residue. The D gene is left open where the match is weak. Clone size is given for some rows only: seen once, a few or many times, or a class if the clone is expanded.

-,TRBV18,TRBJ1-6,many,CASSSVRGRGPDSPLHF,TGTGCCAGCTCATCTGTCCGGGGACGAGGCCCTGATTCACCCCTCCACTTT
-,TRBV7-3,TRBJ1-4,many,CASSLIPNEKLFF,TGTGCCAGCAGCTTAATTCCAAACGAAAAACTGTTTTTT
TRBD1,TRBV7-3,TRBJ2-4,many,CASSPTGGRNIQYF,TGTGCCAGCAGCCCAACAGGGGGCAGAAACATTCAGTACTTC
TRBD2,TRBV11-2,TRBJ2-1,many,CASSPRGVSYNEQFF,TGTGCCAGCAGCCCGCGGGGGGTTTCCTACAATGAGCAGTTCTTC
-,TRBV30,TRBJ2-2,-,CAWNIRGPGELFF,TGTGCCTGGAATATTAGGGGTCCCGGGGAGCTGTTTTTT
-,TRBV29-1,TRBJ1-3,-,CSVGLGQIGNTIYF,TGCAGCGTCGGCCTGGGACAAATAGGAAACACCATATATTTT
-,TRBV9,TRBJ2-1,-,CASSPGGISYNEQFF,TGTGCCAGCAGCCCCGGGGGCATCTCCTACAATGAGCAGTTCTTC
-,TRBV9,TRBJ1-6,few,CASSVGGDNSPLHF,TGTGCCAGCAGCGTAGGAGGGGATAATTCACCCCTCCACTTT
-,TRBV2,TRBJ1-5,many,CASTDFLNQPQHF,TGTGCCAGCACGGATTTCCTCAATCAGCCCCAGCATTTT
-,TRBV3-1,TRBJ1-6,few,CASSPVGGSALHF,TGTGCCAGCAGCCCTGTAGGAGGCTCAGCCCTCCACTTT
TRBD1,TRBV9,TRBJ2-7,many,CASSITGQGAHEQYF,TGTGCCAGCAGCATAACAGGACAGGGGGCCCACGAGCAGTACTTC
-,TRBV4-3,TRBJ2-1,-,CASSQEGYEGYEQFF,TGCGCCAGCAGCCAAGAAGGTTATGAGGGTTATGAGCAGTTCTTC
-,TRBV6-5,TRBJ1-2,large,CASSYSTGVGTYGYTF,TGTGCCAGCAGTTATTCGACAGGAGTTGGCACTTATGGCTACACCTTC
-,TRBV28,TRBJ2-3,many,CASSPLSRLHTDTQYF,TGTGCCAGCAGCCCCCTCTCGAGACTACACACAGATACGCAGTATTTT
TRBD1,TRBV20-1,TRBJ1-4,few,CSATQGTVTNEKLFF,TGCAGTGCAACCCAAGGGACAGTTACTAATGAAAAACTGTTTTTT
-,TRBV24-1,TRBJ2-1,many,CATSGINNEQFF,TGTGCCACCAGTGGAATAAACAATGAGCAGTTCTTC
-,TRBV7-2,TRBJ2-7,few,CASSSPNLYEQYF,TGTGCCAGCAGCTCCCCCAACCTTTACGAGCAGTACTTC
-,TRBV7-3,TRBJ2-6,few,CASSEMGSGANVLTF,TGTGCCAGCAGCGAAATGGGGTCTGGGGCCAACGTCCTGACTTTC
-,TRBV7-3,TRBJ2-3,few,CASSFRTGLPDTQYF,TGTGCCAGCAGCTTCCGAACAGGGCTCCCAGATACGCAGTATTTT
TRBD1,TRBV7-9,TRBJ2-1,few,CASSLRQGFDEQFF,TGTGCCAGCAGCTTAAGACAGGGTTTCGATGAGCAGTTCTTC
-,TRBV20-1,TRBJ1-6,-,CSARAQPNSPLHF,TGCAGTGCTAGGGCACAGCCTAATTCACCCCTCCACTTT
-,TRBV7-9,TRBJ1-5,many,CASSEARGQPQHF,TGTGCCAGCAGCGAAGCCAGGGGTCAGCCCCAGCATTTT
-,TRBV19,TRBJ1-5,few,CASSKTGLSGQPQHF,TGTGCCAGTAGTAAAACAGGGTTATCGGGTCAGCCCCAGCATTTT
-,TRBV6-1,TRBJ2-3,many,CAIPRDPGGADTQYF,TGTGCCATCCCTCGAGATCCAGGAGGAGCAGATACGCAGTATTTT
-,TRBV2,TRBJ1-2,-,CASNRQETIYYGYTF,TGTGCCAGCAACAGACAGGAAACCATCTACTATGGCTACACCTTC
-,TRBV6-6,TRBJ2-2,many,CASSSLAFSGGELFF,TGTGCCAGCAGCTCTCTAGCGTTCTCTGGCGGGGAGCTGTTTTTT
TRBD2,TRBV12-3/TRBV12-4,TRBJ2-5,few,CASTPGTSGSQETQYF,TGTGCCAGCACCCCCGGGACTAGCGGCTCCCAAGAGACCCAGTACTTC
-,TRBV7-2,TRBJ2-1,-,CASSFPRENEQFF,TGTGCCAGCAGCTTCCCGCGCGAAAATGAGCAGTTCTTC
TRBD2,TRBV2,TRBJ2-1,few,CASSEPLAGNEQFF,TGTGCCAGCAGTGAACCCCTAGCGGGGAATGAGCAGTTCTTC